A single sample gave rise to the 10 T cell receptor beta chains below, sequenced in a study of metastatic and nonmetastatic thyroid tumors. Every patient was untreated before thyroid surgery. MiXCR re-clonotyped the PCR reads for TCRdb. The sample lists some 33,000 clones, about 10% occurring once. Sequencing was done on a sample of blood. The source is a female donor with papillary thyroid cancer or a benign thyroid nodule (not recorded which). Some clones in this sample may be carry-over from other donors' samples.

This clone occurred many times. V gene TRBV20-1 combines with J gene TRBJ2-1; 7 bases fit TRBD2. With V trimmed by 0 bases and J by 4 bases, 15 bases remained unmatched. The CDR3 has 18 residues. Germline V CDR1 and CDR2: DFQATT, SNEGSKA (reference sequence). The DNA of the CDR3 is TGCAGTGCTAGAGAAATAGGGTCTGGTCCTAGCGGTTACAATGAGCAGTTCTTC. It codes for CSAREIGSGPSGYNEQFF.

The table lists this clone with many counts. This chain uses TRBV11-3 with TRBJ2-7, with 7 bases matching TRBD1. CDR1 SGHNT and CDR2 YENEEA come from the germline V gene. J gave up 0 bases and V 4 bases, and 6 bases lay outside the gene matches. This CDR3 is built from 15 residues. The CDR3 DNA is TGTGCCAGCAGCTCCCGGGGACAGCCCTCCTACGAGCAGTACTTC. Translating it yields CASSSRGQPSYEQYF.

This clone was seen ten or more times. This may arise from a read error, as a much more abundant clone is one base away. V is TRBV29-1 and J is TRBJ2-1; 10 nucleotides align to TRBD2. The CDR3 consists of 14 residues. Germline V gene data show CDR1 as SQVTM and CDR2 as ANQGSEA. The V and J ends lost 7 bases and 7 bases, in that order; junction bases with no gene match: 10. The CDR3 protein is CSATLAGVGNEQFF. CDR3 DNA sequence: TGCAGCGCTACTCTAGCGGGAGTAGGGAATGAGCAGTTCTTC.

This clone has at least ten counts. The chain uses TRBV6-4 and TRBJ2-3; D remains ambiguous. CDR3 length: 14 amino acids. The germline V gene encodes CDR1 MRHNA and CDR2 SNTAGT. V shed 4 bases and J shed 0 bases, with 8 bases lying between them. The CDR3 DNA is TGTGCCAGCAGTGGAGAGGCTAGCACAGATACGCAGTATTTT. This encodes CASSGEASTDTQYF.

A word on this clone: The conserved final phenylalanine or tryptophan is absent from the CDR3, which likely points to a read error. The limits of the CDR3 on the DNA are not certain, so only TCRdb's listed CDR3 is given. V usage is TRBV6-1 and J usage is TRBJ1-3. Per germline, CDR1 MNHNS and CDR2 SASEGT. Including both end residues, the CDR3 is 10 amino acids long. The CDR3 loop reads CASREDTIYY.

The table lists this clone with a few counts. The V gene is TRBV6-1, the J gene TRBJ1-6; D might be TRBD1 (5 bases). Per germline, CDR1 MNHNS and CDR2 SASEGT. Deletions cut 6 bases from V and 7 bases from J, with 19 bases between. The CDR3 has 16 amino acids. For the CDR3, the DNA is TGTGCCAGCAGGGCAGGGACCGGAATTTGGAATTCACCCCTCCACTTT. This codes for CASRAGTGIWNSPLHF.

This clone has ten or more counts. The rearrangement links TRBV27 to TRBJ2-1, with D possibly TRBD2 on 6 matching bases. V was cut by 3 bases and J by 0 bases, with 12 bases left in between. The CDR3 contains 16 residues. Germline CDR1 reads MNHEY; CDR2 reads SMNVEV (reference sequence). Here the CDR3 reads CASSLGLPSSYNEQFF. DNA for the CDR3: TGTGCCAGCAGTTTGGGACTCCCAAGCTCCTACAATGAGCAGTTCTTC.

In this sample, this clone turned up many times. The chain couples TRBV6-2 or TRBV6-3 to TRBJ1-5, with D maybe TRBD1 (6 bases). This CDR3 is 15 amino acids long. Germline CDR1 MNHEY, CDR2 SVGEGT. Trimming left V 6 bases short and J 6 bases short, with 18 bases between. Written as DNA, the CDR3 is TGTGCCAGCAGACCAAATGCCGGGGACACTCAGCCCCAGCATTTT. Protein sequence: CASRPNAGDTQPQHF.

The chain employs TRBV7-6 and TRBJ2-5, with 7 bases that match TRBD1. The CDR3 length is 15 residues. V gave up 1 base and J gave up 5 bases; unmatched junction bases: 7. Germline V gene sequence: CDR1 SGHVS, CDR2 FNYEAQ. CDR3 coding DNA: TGTGCCAGCAGCTTAGTCGCAGGGGGTCTGGAGACCCAGTACTTC. Its translation: CASSLVAGGLETQYF.

This clone showed up many times. The chain has TRBV11-3 and TRBJ1-1; D not certain. Trimming left V 0 bases short and J 2 bases short, with 19 bases between. Germline CDR1 and CDR2: SGHNT and YENEEA. The CDR3 runs 18 residues. The CDR3, as DNA: TGTGCCAGCAGCTTAGAGCCTCACTGGGAGGGAGGCAACACTGAAGCTTTCTTT. It yields the protein CASSLEPHWEGGNTEAFF.